The 6 T cell receptor beta chains below were found in one sample sequenced in a study of regulatory T cells in long-lasting Graves disease (dated by TCRdb to 2020 to 2023). Taken with the paper, the label for time point translates to: newly diagnosed GD, antithyroid drugs for less than 3 months. For both TCR sequencing and RNA sequencing, RNA was extracted from PBMCs in TRIzol. Libraries were made using multiplex PCR. Sequencer: Illumina HiSeq 4000. iRepertoire HTBI primers and Arm-PCR amplification of CDR3 regions were used to construct TCR beta libraries. Starting from the raw public reads, TCRdb applied fastp trimming at Q25, assembled clones with MiXCR and retained in-frame beta chains. Merged by CDR3 protein, the rows form single entries marked with the most common genes and DNA. The sample table records about 560,000 distinct CDR3 sequences; 16% of these occur just once. 9.5% to 15% of the sample belongs to the ten largest clones.

The same data also contributed to another study, on T cells in Graves' hyperthyroidism and ophthalmopathy.

Sample: peripheral blood mononuclear cells (PBMCs), taken at new diagnosis, from a patient treated with antithyroid drugs. The origin of the receptors is a man between 18 and 35 years old with Graves disease. Donor details come from another sample of the same person, matched by shared clones.

The genes are TRBV27 and TRBJ1-2; D not resolved. V shed 5 bases and J shed 4 bases, with 11 bases lying between them. This CDR3 has 13 residues. Germline lookup yields CDR1 MNHEY and CDR2 SMNVEV (reference sequence). The CDR3, as DNA: TGTGCCAGCAGTCCGGGGAATTTCTATGGCTACACCTTC. Translation: CASSPGNFYGYTF.

This clonotype was counted at least ten times. The chain carries TRBV20-1 and TRBJ1-1; the D is unclear. The CDR3 covers 14 residues. Looked up from germline, CDR1 is DFQATT and CDR2 is SNEGSKA (reference sequence). V gave up 6 bases and J gave up 4 bases, with 18 bases separating them. Written as DNA, the CDR3 is TGCAGTGCCCTTAGGCAGAGCGTGGCCACTGAAGCTTTCTTT. Encoded protein: CSALRQSVATEAFF.

The chain uses TRBV7-8 and TRBJ2-3; D perhaps matches TRBD2 (5 bases). CDR1 and CDR2 (germline): SGHVS, FQNEAQ. The CDR3 is 14 residues long. V dropped 0 bases and J dropped 10 bases, with 14 bases sitting between them. The CDR3 DNA sequence: TGTGCCAGCAGCTTAGCGGGAGTCCTGGATGCGCAGTATTTT. Translation: CASSLAGVLDAQYF.

A few counts support this clonotype. The genes are TRBV5-5 and TRBJ1-1; D is ambiguous. The V gene's germline CDR1 is SGHKS and CDR2 YYEKEE (reference sequence). V was trimmed by 6 bases and J by 4 bases, leaving 13 bases between them. CDR3 length equals 13 residues. The CDR3 loop is CASTDPRGTEAFF. CDR3 DNA sequence: TGTGCCAGCACCGACCCTCGGGGCACTGAAGCTTTCTTT.

The chain links TRBV7-9 to TRBJ2-2; D is ambiguous. The V and J ends lost 3 bases and 7 bases respectively, with 6 bases between them. CDR1 is SEHNR and CDR2 is FQNEAQ in the germline V gene (reference sequence). The CDR3 runs to 12 residues. The CDR3 loop is CASSFPGGELFF. CDR3 coding DNA: TGTGCCAGCAGCTTCCCAGGCGGGGAGCTGTTTTTT.

In the case of this clonotype: A far larger clone is a single base away, which makes a read error likely. V gene TRBV11-2 combines with J gene TRBJ2-1; D not resolved. Trimming pared 5 bases from V and 10 bases from J, leaving 9 bases between. This CDR3 spans 11 amino acids. Germline V gives CDR1 SGHAT, CDR2 FQNNGV. The CDR3 nucleotides read TGTGCCAGCAGCGCCATCTACGAGCAGTTCTTC. Translating it yields CASSAIYEQFF.